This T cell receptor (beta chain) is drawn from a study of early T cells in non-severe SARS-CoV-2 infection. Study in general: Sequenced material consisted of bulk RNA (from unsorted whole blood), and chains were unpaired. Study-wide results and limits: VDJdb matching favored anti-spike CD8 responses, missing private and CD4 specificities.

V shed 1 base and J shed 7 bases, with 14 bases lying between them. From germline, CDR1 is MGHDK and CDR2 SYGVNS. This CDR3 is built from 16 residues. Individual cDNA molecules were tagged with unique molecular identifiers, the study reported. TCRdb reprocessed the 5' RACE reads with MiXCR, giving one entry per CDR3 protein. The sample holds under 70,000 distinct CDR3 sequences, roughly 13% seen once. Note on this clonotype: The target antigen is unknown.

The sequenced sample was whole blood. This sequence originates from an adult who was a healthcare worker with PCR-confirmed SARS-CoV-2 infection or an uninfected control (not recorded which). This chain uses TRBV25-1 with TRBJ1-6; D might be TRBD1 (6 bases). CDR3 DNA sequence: TGTGCCAGCAGTGAATGGGACGCAGGGGACAATTCACCCCTCCACTTT. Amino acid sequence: CASSEWDAGDNSPLHF. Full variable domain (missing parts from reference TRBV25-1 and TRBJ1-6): EADIYQTPRYLVIGTGKKITLECSQTMGHDKMYWYQQDPGMELHLIHYSYGVNSTEKGDLSSESTVSRIRTEHFPLTLESARPSHTSQYLCASSEWDAGDNSPLHFGNGTRLTVT.